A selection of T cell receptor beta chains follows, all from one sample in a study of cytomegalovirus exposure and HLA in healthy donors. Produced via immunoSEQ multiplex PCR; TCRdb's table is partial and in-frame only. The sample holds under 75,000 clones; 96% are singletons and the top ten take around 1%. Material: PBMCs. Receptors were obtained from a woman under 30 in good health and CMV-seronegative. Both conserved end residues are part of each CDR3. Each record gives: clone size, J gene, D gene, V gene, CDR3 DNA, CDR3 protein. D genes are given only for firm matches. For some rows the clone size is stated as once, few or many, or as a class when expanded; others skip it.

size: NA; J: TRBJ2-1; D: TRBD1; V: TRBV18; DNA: TGTGCCAGCTCACCCCAGGGGGCGGGGTACAATGAGCAGTTCTTC; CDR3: CASSPQGAGYNEQFF
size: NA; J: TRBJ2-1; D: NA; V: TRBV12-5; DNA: TGTGCTAGTGCCCTTAGCTTTCCGTCGGTAGGTGAGCAGTTCTTC; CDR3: CASALSFPSVGEQFF
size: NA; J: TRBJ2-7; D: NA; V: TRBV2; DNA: TGTGCCAGCACCATGGGGACACCCGTTTACGAGCAGTACTTC; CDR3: CASTMGTPVYEQYF
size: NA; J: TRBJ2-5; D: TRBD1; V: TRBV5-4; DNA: TGTGCCAGCAGCCCCGGGACAGTCCAAGAGACCCAGTACTTC; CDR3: CASSPGTVQETQYF
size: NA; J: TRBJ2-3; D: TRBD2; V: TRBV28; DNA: TGTGCCAGCAGTGGGGCTAGCGGGAGGTGGGGAGATACGCAGTATTTT; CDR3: CASSGASGRWGDTQYF
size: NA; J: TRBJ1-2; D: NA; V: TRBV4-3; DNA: TGCGCCAGCAGCCAACAACCTCGAGGCGGCAACTATGGCTACACCTTC; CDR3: CASSQQPRGGNYGYTF
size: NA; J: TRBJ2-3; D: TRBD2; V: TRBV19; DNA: TGTGCCAGTACCCCAGGAGGGGGGGCTAGCGGGCCCCGGGATACGCAGTATTTT; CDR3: CASTPGGGASGPRDTQYF
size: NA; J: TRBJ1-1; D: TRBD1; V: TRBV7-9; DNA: TGTGCCAGCAGCTTAGTGGTCGCAGGGGGCACTGAAGCTTTCTTT; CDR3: CASSLVVAGGTEAFF
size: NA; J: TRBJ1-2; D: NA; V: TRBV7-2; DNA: TGTGCCAGCAGCCCGCGGGACCCCACGAGAGGCTACACCTTC; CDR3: CASSPRDPTRGYTF
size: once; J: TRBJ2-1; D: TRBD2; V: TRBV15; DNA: TGTGCCACCAGCAGACAGCCAGCGGGGGCCTACAATGAGCAGTTCTTC; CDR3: CATSRQPAGAYNEQFF
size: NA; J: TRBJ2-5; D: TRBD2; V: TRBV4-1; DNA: TGCGCCAGCAGCCGACTAGCGGGTAACCAAGAGACCCAGTACTTC; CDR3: CASSRLAGNQETQYF
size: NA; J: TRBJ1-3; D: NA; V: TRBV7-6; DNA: TGTGGCAGCAGCTTAGTCGGCAGGGCCCACTCTGGAAACACCATATATTTT; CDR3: CGSSLVGRAHSGNTIYF
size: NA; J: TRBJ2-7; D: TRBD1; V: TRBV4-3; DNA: TGCGCCAGCAGCCAAGGGGACAGGGATGTCCACGAGCAGTACTTC; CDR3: CASSQGDRDVHEQYF
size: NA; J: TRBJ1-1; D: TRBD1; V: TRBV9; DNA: TGTGCCAGCAGCGTAGCAGGGGGGACAGGGGTCGGGACGAACACTGAAGCTTTCTTT; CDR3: CASSVAGGTGVGTNTEAFF
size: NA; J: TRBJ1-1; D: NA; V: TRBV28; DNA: TGTGCCAGCAGTCTCGTCCCGGGACAGAACACTGAAGCTTTCTTT; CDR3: CASSLVPGQNTEAFF
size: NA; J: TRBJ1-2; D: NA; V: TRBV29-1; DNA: TGCAGCGTTGTCCTACAGGGACCATATGGCTACACCTTC; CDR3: CSVVLQGPYGYTF
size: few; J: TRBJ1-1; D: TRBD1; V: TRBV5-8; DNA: TGTGCCAGCAGCTTGGGGGACAGGGAAGTAGAAGTAACTGAAGCTTTCTTT; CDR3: CASSLGDREVEVTEAFF
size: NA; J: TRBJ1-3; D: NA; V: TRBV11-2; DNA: TGTGCCAGCAGCTTCGCAGGAAACTCTGGAAACACCATATATTTT; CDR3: CASSFAGNSGNTIYF
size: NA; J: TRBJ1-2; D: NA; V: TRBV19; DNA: TGTGCCAGTAGCGCGGGGAGAAACTATGGCTACACCTTC; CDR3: CASSAGRNYGYTF
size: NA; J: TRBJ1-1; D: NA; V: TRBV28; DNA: TGTGCCAGCAGCCCCGACAGATTTGAAGCTTTCTTT; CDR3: CASSPDRFEAFF
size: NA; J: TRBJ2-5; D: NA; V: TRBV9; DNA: TGTGCCAGCAGCGTCCTGGCCAGAAAACAAGAGACCCAGTACTTC; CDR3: CASSVLARKQETQYF
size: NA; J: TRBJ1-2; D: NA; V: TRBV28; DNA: TGTGCCAGCAGCCCAGTTGGCAGAAACTATGGCTACACCTTC; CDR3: CASSPVGRNYGYTF
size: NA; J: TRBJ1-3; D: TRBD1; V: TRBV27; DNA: TGTGCCAGCACCGGGACAGGGGGCGCCCCCACATATTTT; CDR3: CASTGTGGAPTYF
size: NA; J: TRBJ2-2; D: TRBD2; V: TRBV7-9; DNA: TGTGCCAGCAGCCCCCCTCGGGGGGGGAAGAACACCGGGGAGCTGTTTTTT; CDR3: CASSPPRGGKNTGELFF
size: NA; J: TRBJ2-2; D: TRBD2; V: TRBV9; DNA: TGTGCCAGCAGCGTAGGGACTAGCGGGAGGGCCAACACCGGGGAGCTGTTTTTT; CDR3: CASSVGTSGRANTGELFF
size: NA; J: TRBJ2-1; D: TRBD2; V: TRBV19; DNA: TGTGCCAGTACTCGACTAGCGGGAGTGGCCAATGAGCAGTTCTTC; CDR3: CASTRLAGVANEQFF
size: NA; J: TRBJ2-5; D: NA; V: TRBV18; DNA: TGTGCCAGCTCCCAGGGTGGGGAGACCCAGTACTTC; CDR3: CASSQGGETQYF
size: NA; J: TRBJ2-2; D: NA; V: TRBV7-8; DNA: TGTGCCAGCAGCCCAAGAACAAACACCGGGGAGCTGTTTTTT; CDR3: CASSPRTNTGELFF
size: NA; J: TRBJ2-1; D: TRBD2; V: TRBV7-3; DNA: TGTGCCAGCAGCCCAAGGACTAGCGGGAGTGGGTACAATGAGCAGTTCTTC; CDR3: CASSPRTSGSGYNEQFF
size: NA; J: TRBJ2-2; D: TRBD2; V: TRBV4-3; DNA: TGCGCCAGCAGCCAAGAGCTCCCGGGCGGGGGTTCGGCCGGGGAGCTGTTTTTT; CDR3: CASSQELPGGGSAGELFF
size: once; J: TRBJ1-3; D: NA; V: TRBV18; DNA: TGTGCCAGCTCACCACTCATCCCGGACGGACTCGGCTCTGGAAACACCATATATTTT; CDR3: CASSPLIPDGLGSGNTIYF
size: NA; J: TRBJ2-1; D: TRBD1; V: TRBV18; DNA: TGTGCCAGCTCACCACCGGGACAGGGGATCTACAATGAGCAGTTCTTC; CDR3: CASSPPGQGIYNEQFF
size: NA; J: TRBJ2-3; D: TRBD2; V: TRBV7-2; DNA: TGTGCCAGCAGCTTACGGACTAGCGGGGGACGAAGCACAGATACGCAGTATTTT; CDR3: CASSLRTSGGRSTDTQYF
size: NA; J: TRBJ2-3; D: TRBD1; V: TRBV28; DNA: TGTGCCAGCAGTTCCGGGACAGGGGTGGATACGCAGTATTTT; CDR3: CASSSGTGVDTQYF
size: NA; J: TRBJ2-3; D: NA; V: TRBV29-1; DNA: TGCAGCACAAGCGGTCTGGGCACAGATACGCAGTATTTT; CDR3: CSTSGLGTDTQYF
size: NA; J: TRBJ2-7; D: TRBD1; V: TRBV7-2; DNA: TGTGCCAGCAGCTACCGGACAGGGACGGGGGAGCAGTACTTC; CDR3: CASSYRTGTGEQYF
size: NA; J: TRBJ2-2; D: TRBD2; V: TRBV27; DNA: TGTGCCACCGGGGGGAGCGGGGAGCTGTTTTTT; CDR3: CATGGSGELFF
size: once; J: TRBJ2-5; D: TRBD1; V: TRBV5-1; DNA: TGCGCCAGCAGCTTGTACCTACAGGGGGCAGTTGGAGAGACCCAGTACTTC; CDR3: CASSLYLQGAVGETQYF
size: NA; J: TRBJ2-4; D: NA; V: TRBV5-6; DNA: TGTGCCAGCAGCTTGGAGCCCAGGGGAGCCAAAAACATTCAGTACTTC; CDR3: CASSLEPRGAKNIQYF
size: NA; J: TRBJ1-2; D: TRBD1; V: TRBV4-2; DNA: TGTGCCAGCAGCCAAGAGACAGGGGACTATGGCTACACCTTC; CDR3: CASSQETGDYGYTF
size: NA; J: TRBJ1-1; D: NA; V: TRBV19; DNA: TGTGCCAGCTCCCTGGGGGGGCGATTGACTGAAGCTTTCTTT; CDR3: CASSLGGRLTEAFF
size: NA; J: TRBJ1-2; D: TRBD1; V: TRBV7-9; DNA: TGTGCCAGCAGCGGGGGACAGGGATACTATGGCTACACCTTC; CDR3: CASSGGQGYYGYTF
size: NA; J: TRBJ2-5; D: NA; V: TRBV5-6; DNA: TGTGCCAGCAGCTTGGGGGGCGAGCAAGAGACCCAGTACTTC; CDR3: CASSLGGEQETQYF